This T cell receptor beta chain was documented in a study of T cells in Graves' hyperthyroidism and ophthalmopathy. Study-wide points: Ophthalmopathy cases were set apart from stable hyperthyroidism by a 13 V-J model.

CDR3 length equals 14 residues. After removal of 5 bases from V and 2 bases from J, the junction contained 5 bases not matched to a gene. Germline CDR1 and CDR2: SEHNR and FQNEAQ (reference sequence). A word on this clonotype: Its matching antigen is unknown.

There were TCR beta CDR3 regions amplified from RNA transcripts. The study used the HTBI primer set for a first-round RT-PCR of the TCR CDR3. In TCRdb, the multiplex PCR reads were re-called with MiXCR into one record per CDR3 protein. The repertoire holds roughly 500,000 distinct CDR3 sequences, with roughly 50% as singletons. Uncontrolled infections, other autoimmune diseases, pregnancy or lactation led to exclusion of patients. Thyroid ultrasound and orbital computed tomography, with clinical symptoms and serum thyroxine and TRAb, informed diagnoses. The material sequenced was peripheral blood or thyroid tissue (not recorded which). The rearrangement joins TRBV7-9 to TRBJ1-2; 7 bases align to TRBD1. The TCR comes from an adult woman with Graves' disease, either hyperthyroidism or ophthalmopathy (not recorded which). CDR3 loop: CASSARQGNYGYTF. CDR3 coding DNA: TGTGCCAGCAGCGCCCGACAGGGAAACTATGGCTACACCTTC.